The 22 T cell receptor beta chains below come from one sample, sequenced in a study of PD-1 blockade in classical Hodgkin lymphoma. Relapses following autologous stem cell transplantation were seen in all patients, with brentuximab vedotin exposure varying. Assay used: immunoSEQ multiplex PCR; TCRdb lists only in-frame clones, some missing. The sample lists roughly 9,900 clones, around nine tenths occurring once. Sequenced here: peripheral blood mononuclear cells (PBMCs), sampled at baseline. These receptors came from a human donor with classical Hodgkin lymphoma.

The chain links TRBV5-1 to TRBJ2-7; the match to TRBD1 covers 7 bases. There are 12 residues in the CDR3. Trimming removed 3 bases from V and 4 bases from J; junction bases left unmatched: 1. Germline CDR1 is SGHRS and CDR2 is YFSETQ. In DNA, the CDR3 is TGCGCCAGCAGCTCACAGGGGTACGAGCAGTACTTC. It encodes CASSSQGYEQYF. Together with reference TRBV5-1 and TRBJ2-7, the CDR3 gives the full variable domain: KAGVTQTPRYLIKTRGQQVTLSCSPISGHRSVSWYQQTPGQGLQFLFEYFSETQRNKGNFPGRFSGRQFSNSRSEMNVSTLELGDSALYLCASSSQGYEQYFGPGTRLTVT.

The chain links TRBV6-5 to TRBJ2-5; the D gene is possibly TRBD1 (5 bases). The CDR3 covers 15 residues. V gave up 6 bases and J gave up 4 bases, with 18 bases separating them. The germline V gene encodes CDR1 MNHEY and CDR2 SVGAGI. The DNA of the CDR3 is TGTGCCAGCAGCGTCGTTAGGGGATCGGGAGAGACCCAGTACTTC. The encoded protein is CASSVVRGSGETQYF.

The V call is TRBV10-1, the J call TRBJ1-5; D not certain. Looked up from germline, CDR1 is WNHNN and CDR2 is SYGVQD (reference sequence). CDR3 size: 15 residues. V lost 5 bases to trimming and J lost 7 bases, with 18 bases between them. The CDR3 spells CASSRPIRANQPQHF. In DNA, the CDR3 is TGCGCCAGCAGTCGACCCATCCGCGCGAACCAGCCCCAGCATTTT.

V is TRBV27 and J is TRBJ2-7; D remains unclear. Deletions cut 0 bases from V and 3 bases from J, with 9 bases between. The germline CDR1 and CDR2 sequences are MNHEY and SMNVEV (reference sequence). There are 14 residues in the CDR3. The CDR3 is CASSLSSTIYEQYF. The CDR3 DNA sequence: TGTGCCAGCAGTTTATCGTCCACCATCTACGAGCAGTACTTC.

The chain employs TRBV30 and TRBJ2-7; 7 bases are a match to TRBD1. Germline trimming cut 2 bases from V and 3 bases from J; bases unmatched to any gene: 7. Per germline, CDR1 GTSNPN and CDR2 SVGIG (reference sequence). The CDR3 has 14 amino acids. The CDR3 here is CAWSMRTGYYEQYF. The CDR3 nucleotides read TGTGCCTGGAGTATGAGGACAGGTTACTACGAGCAGTACTTC.

V and J are TRBV7-9 and TRBJ2-7; possible D gene TRBD2, 5 bases. The CDR3 length is 15 residues. V was trimmed by 5 bases and J by 1 base, leaving 15 bases between them. The germline gives CDR1 SEHNR, CDR2 FQNEAQ (reference sequence). CDR3 in DNA: TGTGCCAGCAGCCCGAGGGTAGGACGTTCCTACGAGCAGTACTTC. It encodes CASSPRVGRSYEQYF.

The chain is built from TRBV30 and TRBJ2-7; 10 positions match TRBD2. The CDR3 length is 13 residues. The J segment lost 6 bases and the V segment lost 5 bases, leaving 7 bases of the junction unmatched. The germline V gene has CDR1 GTSNPN and CDR2 SVGIG (reference sequence). CDR3 sequence: CAWQLAGLLEQYF. The CDR3 nucleotides read TGTGCCTGGCAACTAGCGGGATTACTCGAGCAGTACTTC.

This clone occurred once. The chain couples TRBV19 to TRBJ2-5; TRBD2 matches at 10 bases. J lost 7 bases, V lost 6 bases, and 8 bases had no gene match. Per germline, CDR1 LNHDA and CDR2 SQIVND (reference sequence). The CDR3 covers 14 residues. CDR3: CASSPSGLARTQYF. For the CDR3, the DNA is TGTGCCAGTAGCCCGTCGGGACTAGCGCGGACCCAGTACTTC.

V is TRBV9 and J is TRBJ2-2, with TRBD2 matching 9 bases. Germline V gene lookup returns CDR1 SGDLS and CDR2 YYNGEE. The CDR3 sequence is 15 residues long. V shed 4 bases and J 5 bases; nucleotides not matched to a gene: 6. CDR3 sequence reads: CASSPLGLATGELFF. The CDR3 DNA is TGTGCCAGCAGCCCCCTGGGACTAGCAACCGGGGAGCTGTTTTTT.

The CDR3 here is CASSPTGTSGYEQYF. Here the CDR3 DNA reads TGTGCCAGCTCACCTACCGGGACTAGCGGCTACGAGCAGTACTTC. The chain recombines TRBV18 with TRBJ2-7; TRBD2 matches at 11 bases. Per germline, CDR1 KGHSH and CDR2 LQKENI. The J segment lost 3 bases and the V segment lost 3 bases, leaving 4 bases of the junction unmatched. There are 15 residues in the CDR3.

This chain uses TRBV6-5 with TRBJ2-7, with unresolved D. The CDR3 is 15 amino acids. Germline V lookup: CDR1 MNHEY, CDR2 SVGAGI. V was pared by 2 bases and J by 0 bases, with 11 bases between. DNA for the CDR3: TGTGCCAGCAGTTACGACCCCCACAGCTCCTACGAGCAGTACTTC. The encoded protein is CASSYDPHSSYEQYF.

This clone was picked up one time. V is TRBV10-2 and J is TRBJ1-5, with D perhaps matching TRBD1 (5 bases). V was clipped by 8 bases and J by 1 base, with 18 bases between them. The CDR3 runs 16 residues. In germline, CDR1 is WSHSY, CDR2 SAAADI. In nucleotides, the CDR3 is TGCGCCAGCCCCATCCTTTGGGGGTTCAGCAATCAGCCCCAGCATTTT. This encodes CASPILWGFSNQPQHF.

The rearrangement uses TRBV4-1 and TRBJ2-1, with no clear D. Trimming took 1 base from V and 8 from J, leaving 9 bases between them. Per germline, CDR1 MGHRA and CDR2 YSYEKL. CDR3 length: 13 residues. The CDR3 coding sequence is TGCGCCAGCAGCCAAGTGGGTTCAGATGAGCAGTTCTTC. This translates into CASSQVGSDEQFF.

This chain connects TRBV5-4 to TRBJ2-5; 9 nucleotides match TRBD2. The ends lost 5 bases at V and 1 base at J; junction bases unmatched: 3. The CDR3 spans 14 residues. Germline V CDR1 and CDR2: SGHNT, YYREEE (reference sequence). CDR3 in DNA: TGTGCCAGCAGTCTAGCGGGACCCCAAGAGACCCAGTACTTC. Its translation is CASSLAGPQETQYF. The full variable domain, with the rest looked up from reference TRBV5-4 and TRBJ2-5, is ETGVTQSPTHLIKTRGQQVTLRCSSQSGHNTVSWYQQALGQGPQFIFQYYREEENGRGNFPPRFSGLQFPNYSSELNVNALELDDSALYLCASSLAGPQETQYFGPGTRLLVL.

The chain is built from TRBV28 and TRBJ1-1; a weak D match, TRBD1 (6 bases). The V end was cut by 3 bases, the J end by 8 bases, with 10 bases between. This CDR3 contains 12 residues. CDR1 and CDR2 from the germline V gene are MDHEN and SYDVKM. The CDR3: CASSLHQGEAFF. The CDR3 nucleotides are TGTGCCAGCAGTTTGCATCAGGGGGAAGCTTTCTTT. Full variable domain (outside the CDR3, taken from reference TRBV28 and TRBJ1-1): DVKVTQSSRYLVKRTGEKVFLECVQDMDHENMFWYRQDPGLGLRLIYFSYDVKMKEKGDIPEGYSVSREKKERFSLILESASTNQTSMYLCASSLHQGEAFFGQGTRLTVV.

The chain carries TRBV6-4 and TRBJ2-3; TRBD1 matches at 9 bases. The CDR3 totals 15 residues. Germline V lookup: CDR1 MRHNA, CDR2 SNTAGT. V trimming: 0 bases; J trimming: 6 bases; junction bases outside the gene matches: 4. CDR3 loop: CASSDSTGGFDTQYF. The DNA of the CDR3 is TGTGCCAGCAGTGACTCGACAGGGGGGTTTGATACGCAGTATTTT.

This clone was seen a single time. The V gene is TRBV9, the J gene TRBJ1-1, with TRBD1 matching over 7 bases. The CDR3 is made up of 14 amino acids. V shed 3 bases and J 0 bases; nucleotides not matched to a gene: 2. The germline CDR1 and CDR2 sequences are SGDLS and YYNGEE. The CDR3 coding sequence is TGTGCCAGCAGCGGGGACAGCCTGAACACTGAAGCTTTCTTT. It yields the protein CASSGDSLNTEAFF.

The chain carries TRBV10-1 and TRBJ2-7; TRBD1 matches at 7 bases. Germline V CDR1 and CDR2: WNHNN, SYGVQD (reference sequence). V lost 1 base and J lost 0; bases outside the gene matches: 3. This CDR3 region has 15 residues. The chain's CDR3 is CASSEFRDSSYEQYF. The CDR3 DNA reads TGCGCCAGCAGTGAGTTCCGGGACAGCTCCTACGAGCAGTACTTC.

The chain carries TRBV11-3 and TRBJ2-5; 8 bases match TRBD1. This CDR3 comprises 15 residues. CDR1 is SGHNT, CDR2 YENEEA, per germline. Germline trimming cut 3 bases from V and 2 bases from J; bases unmatched to any gene: 5. The CDR3 nucleotides read TGTGCCAGCAGCTTGGGCTACAGGGGGCAAGAGACCCAGTACTTC. Its translation is CASSLGYRGQETQYF.

The chain recombines TRBV2 with TRBJ2-1; 10 nucleotides match TRBD2. With V trimmed by 7 bases and J by 10 bases, 1 base remained unmatched. The length of the CDR3 is 11 residues. Looked up from germline, CDR1 is SNHLY and CDR2 is FYNNEI. CDR3 bases: TGTGCCAGCACACTAGCGGGAGAGCAGTTCTTC. Amino acid sequence: CASTLAGEQFF.

This chain connects TRBV7-9 to TRBJ1-2, with D possibly being TRBD1 (5 bases). Trimming removed 5 bases at V and 1 base at J, with 11 bases between. This CDR3 comprises 14 residues. The V gene's germline CDR1 is SEHNR and CDR2 FQNEAQ (reference sequence). CDR3 nucleotide sequence: TGTGCCAGCAGCCCCGACAGATTTAACTATGGCTACACCTTC. Amino acid sequence: CASSPDRFNYGYTF. Variable domain in full (rest from reference TRBV7-9 and TRBJ1-2): DTGVSQNPRHKITKRGQNVTFRCDPISEHNRLYWYRQTLGQGPEFLTYFQNEAQLEKSRLLSDRFSAERPKGSFSTLEIQRTEQGDSAMYLCASSPDRFNYGYTFGSGTRLTVV.

The genes are TRBV7-3 and TRBJ1-5, with 8 bases aligning to TRBD1. Germline values: CDR1 SGHTA, CDR2 FQGTGA. The CDR3 sequence is 18 residues long. V dropped 4 bases and J dropped 6; count of bases not matched to a gene: 17. The CDR3 nucleotides are TGTGCCAGCAGCTCCTCCCTCATCGAACAGGGGGAGGTTCAGCCCCAGCATTTT. It yields the protein CASSSSLIEQGEVQPQHF.